A selection of T cell receptor beta chains follows, all from one sample in a study of Ad26.COV2.S vaccination and SARS-CoV-2 variants. TCRdb keeps only in-frame clones here, not all; method: immunoSEQ multiplex PCR. The sample yields about 350,000 clones, about 88% seen once. The sample here was peripheral blood, taken in a trial of Ad26.COV2.S vaccine versus placebo. These receptors all stem from a person between 18 and 60 years old who received the Ad26.COV2.S COVID-19 vaccine or a placebo. CDR3s leave out the opening cysteine and the closing phenylalanine or tryptophan. Each record gives: V gene, D gene, J gene, CDR3 protein. D genes are given only for firm matches.

TRBV7-2,TRBD1,TRBJ1-1,ASSSRTGSGAF
TRBV11-3,.,TRBJ2-5,ASSLTSGGQETQY
TRBV4-1,TRBD2,TRBJ2-5,ASSYHSSGWETQY
TRBV27,.,TRBJ1-1,ASSLYSPTPNTEAF
TRBV13,.,TRBJ1-5,ASSLGAQPQH
TRBV5-6,TRBD1,TRBJ1-2,ASSMGDSDYGYT
TRBV3-1/TRBV3-2,.,TRBJ2-4,ASSQGGDGKNIQY
TRBV25-1,TRBD1,TRBJ2-7,ASSGQTGGKNEQY
TRBV9,.,TRBJ2-7,ASSVGGSSYEQY
TRBV21-1,.,TRBJ1-1,ASSHPRAGGDTEAF
TRBV6-1,TRBD2,TRBJ2-5,ASSEAIRASGRAETQY
TRBV27,TRBD1,TRBJ1-4,ASSNRGSGEKLF
TRBV5-6,TRBD2,TRBJ2-5,ASSPTSSETQY
TRBV30,.,TRBJ2-7,AWSVSGSEQY
TRBV5-1,TRBD2,TRBJ2-1,ASSPTGSGSSSRNEQF
TRBV7-2,.,TRBJ1-2,ASSLEGTLNYGYT
TRBV7-5,.,TRBJ2-7,ARSLAGGVNSYEQY
TRBV9,TRBD1,TRBJ2-1,ASSASTGGYNEQF
TRBV28,TRBD2,TRBJ2-1,ASSSLLAGGPYDEQF
TRBV27,.,TRBJ2-1,ASSPGTITYNEQF
TRBV5-4,.,TRBJ2-5,ASSLLMGKRETQY
TRBV4-1,.,TRBJ2-3,ASSRTLDTQSTDTQY